The clone carrying this T cell receptor beta chain was recorded only once. This entry is derived from a study of blood T cell repertoires in COVID-19. Trimming cost V 4 bases and J 2 bases; bases outside gene matches: 11. Per the germline V gene, CDR1 is MNHEY and CDR2 is SVGAGI. This CDR3 has 16 amino acids. The method was immunoSEQ multiplex PCR; TCRdb's version includes in-frame clones alone and lacks a portion of them. The sample has 200,000 to 250,000 clones; approximately 90% are singletons. Sequencing was performed on PBMCs or T cells enriched from blood (not recorded which). The rearrangement links TRBV6-5 to TRBJ2-7, with 7 nucleotides matching TRBD1. The source is a woman aged 18-29 years who had recovered from COVID-19. CDR3 region: CASSLTRQGKTYEQYF. CDR3 coding DNA: TGTGCCAGCAGTTTAACTCGACAGGGAAAAACCTACGAGCAGTACTTC.